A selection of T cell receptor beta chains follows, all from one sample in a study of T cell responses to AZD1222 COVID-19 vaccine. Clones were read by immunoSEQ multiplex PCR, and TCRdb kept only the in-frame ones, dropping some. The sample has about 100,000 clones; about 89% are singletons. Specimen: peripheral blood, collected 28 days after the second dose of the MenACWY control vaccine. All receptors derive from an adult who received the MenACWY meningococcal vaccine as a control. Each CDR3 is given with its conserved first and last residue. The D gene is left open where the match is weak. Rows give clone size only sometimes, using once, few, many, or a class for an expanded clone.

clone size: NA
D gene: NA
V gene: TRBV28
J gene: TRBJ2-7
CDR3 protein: CASSRGANYEQYF
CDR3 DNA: TGTGCCAGCTCGAGGGGGGCTAACTACGAGCAGTACTTC

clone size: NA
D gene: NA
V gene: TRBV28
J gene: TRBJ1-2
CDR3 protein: CASSYRITRHLYGYTF
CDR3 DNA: TGTGCCAGCAGTTACAGAATCACCCGCCATCTCTATGGCTACACCTTC

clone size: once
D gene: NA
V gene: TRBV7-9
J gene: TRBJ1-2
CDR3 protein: CASSPHREANYGYTF
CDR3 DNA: TGTGCCAGCAGCCCCCACAGGGAAGCTAACTATGGCTACACCTTC

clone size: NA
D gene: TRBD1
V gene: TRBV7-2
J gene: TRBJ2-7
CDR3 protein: CASSLRDSPYEQYF
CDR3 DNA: TGTGCCAGCAGTCTTCGGGACAGTCCCTACGAGCAGTACTTC

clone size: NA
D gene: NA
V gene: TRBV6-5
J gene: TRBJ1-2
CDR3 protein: CASRISMGHGYTF
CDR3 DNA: TGTGCCAGCAGGATATCAATGGGCCATGGCTACACCTTC

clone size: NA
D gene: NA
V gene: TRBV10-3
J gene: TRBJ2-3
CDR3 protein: CAISEFGQTDTQYF
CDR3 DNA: TGTGCCATCAGCGAATTCGGGCAAACAGATACGCAGTATTTT

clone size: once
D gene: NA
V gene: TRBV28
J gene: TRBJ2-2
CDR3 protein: CASSLEYRNTGELFF
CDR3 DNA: TGTGCCAGCAGTTTAGAGTACAGGAACACCGGGGAGCTGTTTTTT

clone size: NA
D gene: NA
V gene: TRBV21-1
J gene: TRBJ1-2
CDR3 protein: CASSKGIESYGYTF
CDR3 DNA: TGTGCCAGCAGCAAAGGGATAGAGAGCTATGGCTACACCTTC

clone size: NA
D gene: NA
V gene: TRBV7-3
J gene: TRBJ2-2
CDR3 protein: CASSRMPQAGELFF
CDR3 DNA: TGTGCCAGCAGCCGTATGCCTCAGGCCGGGGAGCTGTTTTTT

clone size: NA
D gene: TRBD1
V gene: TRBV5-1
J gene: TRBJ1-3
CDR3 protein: CASSRDSGSGNTIYF
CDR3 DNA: TGCGCCAGCAGCCGGGACAGCGGGTCCGGAAACACCATATATTTT

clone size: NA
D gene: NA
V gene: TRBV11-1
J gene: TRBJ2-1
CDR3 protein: CASSFVRGNEQFF
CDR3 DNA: TGTGCCAGCAGCTTTGTAAGGGGCAATGAGCAGTTCTTC